One and the same sample provided the 2 T cell receptor beta chains below, sequenced in a study of identical twins. TCRdb re-called the 5' RACE reads through MiXCR, storing one row per CDR3 protein. Of about 900,000 distinct CDR3 sequences listed, around 12% are singletons. The same sample was also studied in work on yellow fever vaccine responses in identical twins.

Sequencing was carried out using PBMCs. The origin of the receptors is a woman under 30 in good health.

CDR3 in amino acids: CASSFPDGLTETQYF. CDR3 DNA: TGTGCCAGCAGCTTTCCTGACGGACTAACGGAGACCCAGTACTTC. V gene TRBV5-6 combines with J gene TRBJ2-5; weak D call: TRBD2 (6 bases). CDR1 and CDR2 from the germline V gene are SGHDT and YYEEEE. V was trimmed by 2 bases and J by 5 bases, leaving 16 bases between them. The CDR3 length is 15 residues.

J is TRBJ1-5 and V is TRBV24-1; D is unclear. The germline V and J ends were trimmed by 4 bases and 6 bases, with 6 bases remaining between them. The germline V gene has CDR1 KGHDR and CDR2 SFDVKD. The CDR3 runs 12 residues. DNA of the CDR3: TGTGCCACCAGTGACAGTCTTCAGCCCCAGCATTTT. This codes for CATSDSLQPQHF.